A selection of T cell receptor beta chains follows, all from one sample in a study of beta chain features in type 1 diabetes. Sequenced by immunoSEQ multiplex PCR; TCRdb stores in-frame clones only, minus some. The sample consists of about 660,000 clones, about 14% of them appearing once. Sequencing was carried out using naive CD4+ T cells from blood. The receptors shown here come from a man aged 18 to 35 with type 1 diabetes. CDR3s include the opening cysteine and the closing phenylalanine or tryptophan. A D gene is named only where the DNA matches it firmly. Expanded clones are given a class, and other clones once, few, many or no size at all.

d_gene: -
j_gene: TRBJ2-5
v_gene: TRBV10-3
abundance: -
CDR3nt: TGTGCCATCAGTGATGCCAGGGGAGGAGAGACCCAGTACTTC
CDR3aa: CAISDARGGETQYF

d_gene: -
j_gene: TRBJ1-1
v_gene: TRBV7-3
abundance: few
CDR3nt: TGTGCCAGCAGCTCTTGGGCTGGGAACACTGAAGCTTTCTTT
CDR3aa: CASSSWAGNTEAFF

d_gene: -
j_gene: TRBJ2-7
v_gene: TRBV2
abundance: few
CDR3nt: TGTGCCAGCAGTGAAGAGGCTAGTTTATCCTACGAGCAGTACTTC
CDR3aa: CASSEEASLSYEQYF

d_gene: -
j_gene: TRBJ2-5
v_gene: TRBV7-2
abundance: -
CDR3nt: TGTGCCAGCTCCTGGACAAGTTGGGAGACCCAGTACTTC
CDR3aa: CASSWTSWETQYF

d_gene: -
j_gene: TRBJ2-6
v_gene: TRBV5-1
abundance: -
CDR3nt: TGCGCCAGCAGCCTGACAGCCCACTCTGGGGCCAACGTCCTGACTTTC
CDR3aa: CASSLTAHSGANVLTF

d_gene: TRBD1
j_gene: TRBJ2-7
v_gene: TRBV6-5
abundance: few
CDR3nt: TGTGCCAGCAGTTACAAGGGGGCGTTCAACGAGCAGTACTTC
CDR3aa: CASSYKGAFNEQYF

d_gene: -
j_gene: TRBJ1-2
v_gene: TRBV9
abundance: few
CDR3nt: TGTGCCAGCAGCCCGACCGGAATCTATGGCTACACCTTC
CDR3aa: CASSPTGIYGYTF

d_gene: -
j_gene: TRBJ2-5
v_gene: TRBV10-3
abundance: few
CDR3nt: TGTGCCATCAGTGAAGAACTAGGGGTGACCCAGTACTTC
CDR3aa: CAISEELGVTQYF

d_gene: TRBD2
j_gene: TRBJ2-3
v_gene: TRBV4-3
abundance: few
CDR3nt: TGCGCCAGCAGCTTCCGACTAGCGGGGGGGCCGGACACAGATACGCAGTATTTT
CDR3aa: CASSFRLAGGPDTDTQYF

d_gene: -
j_gene: TRBJ2-2
v_gene: TRBV7-6
abundance: -
CDR3nt: TGTGCCAGCAGCTTAGAAGCGAACACCGGGGAGCTGTTTTTT
CDR3aa: CASSLEANTGELFF

d_gene: -
j_gene: TRBJ1-2
v_gene: TRBV25-1
abundance: -
CDR3nt: TGTGCCAGCAGTGAATATCAGCCCCTTGAGGGAGGCTACACCTTC
CDR3aa: CASSEYQPLEGGYTF

d_gene: -
j_gene: TRBJ1-1
v_gene: TRBV4-3
abundance: -
CDR3nt: TGCGCCAGCAGCCTGCACACACGATCGACTGAAGCTTTCTTT
CDR3aa: CASSLHTRSTEAFF

d_gene: -
j_gene: TRBJ2-1
v_gene: TRBV4-1
abundance: -
CDR3nt: TGCGCCAGCAGCCAAGGGGACCCCTACAACAATGAGCAGTTCTTC
CDR3aa: CASSQGDPYNNEQFF

d_gene: -
j_gene: TRBJ2-5
v_gene: TRBV20-1
abundance: -
CDR3nt: TGCAGTGCTCATACAGGGGAGACCCAGTACTTC
CDR3aa: CSAHTGETQYF

d_gene: TRBD1
j_gene: TRBJ1-6
v_gene: TRBV30
abundance: -
CDR3nt: TGTGCCTGGAACCGGGACAGGACTCAAATTAGTTCACCCCTCCACTTT
CDR3aa: CAWNRDRTQISSPLHF

d_gene: TRBD2
j_gene: TRBJ2-5
v_gene: TRBV7-2
abundance: -
CDR3nt: TGTGCCAGCAGCTTAGGACTAGCGGGAGGGAAGGGAGAGACCCAGTACTTC
CDR3aa: CASSLGLAGGKGETQYF

d_gene: -
j_gene: TRBJ1-4
v_gene: TRBV7-2
abundance: -
CDR3nt: TGTGCCAGCAGCTTAGGACAGCGGAGGGAAAAACTGTTTTTT
CDR3aa: CASSLGQRREKLFF

d_gene: TRBD2
j_gene: TRBJ2-4
v_gene: TRBV18
abundance: -
CDR3nt: TGTGCCAGCTCACCAGCGGGGGAGGACATTCAGTACTTC
CDR3aa: CASSPAGEDIQYF

d_gene: -
j_gene: TRBJ1-1
v_gene: TRBV6-5
abundance: -
CDR3nt: TGTGCCAGCAGTTATCGGGGGGCAATGAACACTGAAGCTTTCTTT
CDR3aa: CASSYRGAMNTEAFF

d_gene: TRBD1
j_gene: TRBJ2-7
v_gene: TRBV11-2
abundance: -
CDR3nt: TGTGCCAGCAGCTCAAGGGACAGCCACTACGAGCAGTACTTC
CDR3aa: CASSSRDSHYEQYF

d_gene: TRBD1
j_gene: TRBJ1-5
v_gene: TRBV30
abundance: -
CDR3nt: TGTGCCTGGACCAGGACAGGTACCAATCAGCCCCAGCATTTT
CDR3aa: CAWTRTGTNQPQHF

d_gene: TRBD2
j_gene: TRBJ2-3
v_gene: TRBV7-2
abundance: -
CDR3nt: TGTGCCAGCAGCTTAGTTGGCGGGGGAGAGCAGTATTTT
CDR3aa: CASSLVGGGEQYF

d_gene: -
j_gene: TRBJ2-2
v_gene: TRBV30
abundance: few
CDR3nt: TGTGCCTGGAGTGTACTGCTCGTGATGTATGGAGGGGAGCTGTTTTTT
CDR3aa: CAWSVLLVMYGGELFF

d_gene: -
j_gene: TRBJ1-2
v_gene: TRBV7-2
abundance: -
CDR3nt: TGTGCCAGCAGCTTACTCCGGGTCTTCAGAAACTATGGCTACACCTTC
CDR3aa: CASSLLRVFRNYGYTF

d_gene: -
j_gene: TRBJ2-2
v_gene: TRBV28
abundance: -
CDR3nt: TGTGCCAGCAGTTACCCACCCGGGGAGCTGTTTTTT
CDR3aa: CASSYPPGELFF

d_gene: TRBD2
j_gene: TRBJ2-1
v_gene: TRBV30
abundance: -
CDR3nt: TGTGCCTGCCGAGGGACTAGCGGAACGTGGGAGCAGTTCTTC
CDR3aa: CACRGTSGTWEQFF

d_gene: -
j_gene: TRBJ1-4
v_gene: TRBV25-1
abundance: few
CDR3nt: TGTGCCAGCAGTGAATATAAAGGGTCCAATGAAAAACTGTTTTTT
CDR3aa: CASSEYKGSNEKLFF